A single sample gave rise to the 28 T cell receptor beta chains below, sequenced in a study of cytomegalovirus exposure and HLA in healthy donors. In the PCR, 60 Vbeta and 13 Jbeta primers were used. Clones were read by immunoSEQ multiplex PCR, and TCRdb kept only the in-frame ones, dropping some. This table holds some 200,000 clones, around four fifths found once. The sample taken for sequencing was PBMCs. The origin of the receptors is a woman in her sixties in good health and CMV-seropositive.

The rearrangement links TRBV5-1 to TRBJ1-1; D call uncertain. Trimming took 2 bases from V and 4 from J, leaving 12 bases between them. CDR3 length equals 14 residues. CDR1 SGHRS and CDR2 YFSETQ come from the germline V gene. CDR3 nucleotides: TGCGCCAGCAGCTTTGGCAGGCTAGCCACTGAAGCTTTCTTT. Its protein product is CASSFGRLATEAFF. The full variable domain, completed using reference TRBV5-1 and TRBJ1-1, is KAGVTQTPRYLIKTRGQQVTLSCSPISGHRSVSWYQQTPGQGLQFLFEYFSETQRNKGNFPGRFSGRQFSNSRSEMNVSTLELGDSALYLCASSFGRLATEAFFGQGTRLTVV.

The chain combines TRBV19 with TRBJ1-4; D gene uncertain. CDR1 LNHDA and CDR2 SQIVND come from the germline V gene (reference sequence). The CDR3 totals 14 residues. Between the trimmed V and J ends, which lost 7 bases and 0 bases, there was a span of 9 bases. The CDR3 spells CASKVATTNEKLFF. Written as DNA, the CDR3 is TGTGCCAGTAAGGTAGCGACAACTAATGAAAAACTGTTTTTT. The complete variable domain, with remaining parts taken from reference TRBV19 and TRBJ1-4, reads DGGITQSPKYLFRKEGQNVTLSCEQNLNHDAMYWYRQDPGQGLRLIYYSQIVNDFQKGDIAEGYSVSREKKESFPLTVTSAQKNPTAFYLCASKVATTNEKLFFGSGTQLSVL.

The chain is built from TRBV5-4 and TRBJ2-3; D is uncertain. V dropped 0 bases and J dropped 2 bases, with 7 bases sitting between them. The CDR3 runs to 14 residues. Germline values: CDR1 SGHNT, CDR2 YYREEE (reference sequence). This CDR3 is CASSLETATDTQYF. The CDR3 DNA reads as TGTGCCAGCAGCTTGGAGACTGCCACAGATACGCAGTATTTT. Looking up the rest from reference TRBV5-4 and TRBJ2-3 gives the full variable domain: ETGVTQSPTHLIKTRGQQVTLRCSSQSGHNTVSWYQQALGQGPQFIFQYYREEENGRGNFPPRFSGLQFPNYSSELNVNALELDDSALYLCASSLETATDTQYFGPGTRLTVL.

V gene TRBV30 combines with J gene TRBJ2-5, with 8 bases identical to TRBD1. The J call may not be correct, given that the DNA end is closer to TRBJ2-7. The V gene's germline CDR1 is GTSNPN and CDR2 SVGIG (reference sequence). The CDR3 length is 14 residues. CDR3 region: CAWSVRWDRHEQYF. In nucleotides, the CDR3 is TGTGCCTGGAGTGTACGATGGGACAGGCACGAGCAGTACTTC.

The J gene is TRBJ2-7, the V gene TRBV5-4; D is perhaps TRBD1 (5 bases). CDR1 and CDR2 from the germline V gene are SGHNT and YYREEE (reference sequence). With 2 bases removed from V and 5 bases from J, the gap between germline ends came to 14 bases. CDR3 length: 14 amino acids. The CDR3 loop reads CASSFGRVLDEQYF. CDR3 DNA: TGTGCCAGCAGCTTCGGCAGGGTGTTGGACGAGCAGTACTTC.

The chain combines TRBV18 with TRBJ1-3; tentative D call: TRBD1 (6 bases). V was cut by 1 base and J by 4 bases, with 8 bases left in between. Germline V gene lookup returns CDR1 KGHSH and CDR2 LQKENI. CDR3 size: 14 residues. The CDR3 DNA is TGTGCCAGCTCACCACGGGACATCGGAAACACCATATATTTT. This sequence encodes CASSPRDIGNTIYF. Using reference TRBV18 and TRBJ1-3 for the parts outside the CDR3, the full variable domain is NAGVMQNPRHLVRRRGQEARLRCSPMKGHSHVYWYRQLPEEGLKFMVYLQKENIIDESGMPKERFSAEFPKEGPSILRIQQVVRGDSAAYFCASSPRDIGNTIYFGEGSWLTVV.

The rearrangement uses TRBV2 and TRBJ1-3, with a weak D call TRBD1 (5 bases). The CDR3 runs 14 residues. Trimming pared 3 bases from V and 1 base from J, leaving 7 bases between. Germline CDR1 reads SNHLY; CDR2 reads FYNNEI. The CDR3 is CASSDRQSGNTIYF. The DNA for the CDR3 is TGTGCCAGCAGTGATCGACAGTCTGGAAACACCATATATTTT.

CDR3 sequence (DNA): TGCGCCAGCAGCCCGAAAAGGGCGGGAGGGCCTTGGGAGACCCAGTACTTC. The encoded protein is CASSPKRAGGPWETQYF. The chain has TRBV4-1 and TRBJ2-5; 9 nucleotides align to TRBD2. The CDR3 consists of 17 residues. Germline assignment: CDR1 MGHRA and CDR2 YSYEKL. J was trimmed by 5 bases and V by 4 bases; bases with no gene match: 14.

The J gene is TRBJ2-5, the V gene TRBV7-2; the match to TRBD2 covers 8 bases. V shed 5 bases and J 0 bases; nucleotides not matched to a gene: 11. Per germline, CDR1 SGHTA and CDR2 FQGNSA. This CDR3 is 17 amino acids long. CDR3 region: CASSLASGSGYQETQYF. CDR3 sequence (DNA): TGTGCCAGCAGCCTCGCCAGCGGGAGCGGGTACCAAGAGACCCAGTACTTC.

Only a few counts were recorded for this clone. The chain couples TRBV6-6 to TRBJ2-4, with D unclear. CDR1 MNHNY and CDR2 SVGAGI come from the germline V gene (reference sequence). The CDR3 is 8 residues long. Trimming left V 6 bases short and J 13 bases short, with 4 bases between. The CDR3 spells CASRRQYF. CDR3 bases: TGTGCCAGCAGGCGCCAGTACTTC.

Remarks on this clone: This sample also contains other DNA sequences that code for the same CDR3. The chain couples TRBV5-1 to TRBJ1-1; 12 nucleotides match TRBD1. J gave up 6 bases and V 3 bases, and 3 bases lay outside the gene matches. Germline values: CDR1 SGHRS, CDR2 YFSETQ. This CDR3 contains 14 residues. CDR3 sequence reads: CASSSGQGAAEAFF. The CDR3 DNA follows: TGCGCCAGCAGCTCGGGACAGGGGGCCGCTGAAGCTTTCTTT.

The genes are TRBV29-1 and TRBJ2-7; 7 nucleotides line up with TRBD2. The CDR3 contains 13 residues. With 4 bases clipped from V and 0 bases from J, the junction kept 3 bases outside the gene matches. Germline CDR1 reads SQVTM; CDR2 reads ANQGSEA. CDR3 bases: TGCAGCGTTGGGGGAGGGGACTCCTACGAGCAGTACTTC. Amino acid sequence: CSVGGGDSYEQYF.

V usage is TRBV20-1 and J usage is TRBJ2-1; tentatively, D is TRBD2 (6 bases). Germline CDR1 reads DFQATT; CDR2 reads SNEGSKA (reference sequence). Trimming took off 8 bases at V and 9 bases at J, with 14 bases between the two ends. CDR3 length: 11 residues. The CDR3 region is CSWDLGGEQFF. CDR3 DNA sequence: TGCAGTTGGGACCTCGGGGGTGAGCAGTTCTTC.

CDR3 sequence: CAWVMNTEAFF. Here the CDR3 DNA reads TGTGCCTGGGTCATGAACACTGAAGCTTTCTTT. V is TRBV30 and J is TRBJ1-1; D not resolved. Germline CDR1 GTSNPN, CDR2 SVGIG (reference sequence). V shed 5 bases and J shed 0 bases, with 4 bases lying between them. This CDR3 has 11 residues.

The rearrangement links TRBV7-3 to TRBJ1-3; D is undetermined. The V gene lost 5 bases and the J gene lost 1 base, with 12 bases spanning the gap. This CDR3 spans 15 amino acids. Germline values: CDR1 SGHTA, CDR2 FQGTGA. The CDR3 loop is CASSPQRGSGNTIYF. CDR3 bases: TGTGCCAGCAGCCCCCAACGGGGTTCTGGAAACACCATATATTTT.

V is TRBV6-6 and J is TRBJ1-3; tentatively, D is TRBD1 (6 bases). V was shortened by 6 bases and J by 4 bases, with 19 bases between the two germline ends. From germline, CDR1 is MNHNY and CDR2 SVGAGI (reference sequence). The CDR3 is made up of 16 amino acids. In nucleotides, the CDR3 is TGTGCCAGCAGATTTACCGGAACAGGGTTGGGAAACACCATATATTTT. It is translated as CASRFTGTGLGNTIYF.

The CDR3 DNA reads TGTGCCTGGAGTAGCAGCGGGAGCTACGAGCAGTACTTC. This sequence encodes CAWSSSGSYEQYF. The chain employs TRBV30 and TRBJ2-7; TRBD2 matches at 8 bases. The germline gives CDR1 GTSNPN, CDR2 SVGIG (reference sequence). This CDR3 has 13 residues. J was trimmed by 3 bases and V by 2 bases; bases with no gene match: 3.

This clone was recorded a few times. The junction differs from germline at one of its ends, possibly a read error. The chain joins TRBV6-5 to TRBJ1-2; 7 positions match TRBD1. The V gene's germline CDR1 is MNHEY and CDR2 SVGAGI. This CDR3 has 14 residues. CDR3 sequence reads: CAISEDRDNYGYTF. The CDR3 DNA is TGTGCCATCAGTGAAGACAGGGACAACTATGGCTACACCTTC.

On this clone itself: In the same sample, other DNA sequences code for this CDR3. The V and J genes are TRBV11-2 and TRBJ2-7, with TRBD2 matching 13 bases. This CDR3 region has 14 residues. Unmatched junction bases numbered 0, after V lost 3 bases and J lost 4 bases. Germline V gene sequence: CDR1 SGHAT, CDR2 FQNNGV. The CDR3 coding sequence is TGTGCCAGCAGCTTGGGACTAGCGGGGTACGAGCAGTACTTC. Translating it yields CASSLGLAGYEQYF.

A word on this clone: Different DNA sequences within this sample yield the same CDR3. V is TRBV5-1 and J is TRBJ2-3; no clear D. Trimming shortened V by 3 bases and J by 2 bases, and 4 bases separated the two germline ends. The CDR3 spans 12 residues. In germline, CDR1 is SGHRS, CDR2 YFSETQ. CDR3 amino acids: CASSSSTDTQYF. The CDR3 DNA sequence: TGCGCCAGCAGCTCTTCCACAGATACGCAGTATTTT.

V usage is TRBV7-8 and J usage is TRBJ2-3, with a tentative D call TRBD1 (5 bases). V was trimmed by 0 bases and J by 4 bases, leaving 11 bases between them. This CDR3 spans 15 amino acids. In germline, CDR1 is SGHVS, CDR2 FQNEAQ. The CDR3 DNA is TGTGCCAGCAGCTTAGCCCCGCAGGGATCAGATACGCAGTATTTT. Translating it yields CASSLAPQGSDTQYF. Filled out from reference TRBV7-8 and TRBJ2-3, the complete variable domain reads GAGVSQSPRYKVAKRGQDVALRCDPISGHVSLFWYQQALGQGPEFLTYFQNEAQLDKSGLPSDRFFAERPEGSVSTLKIQRTQQEDSAVYLCASSLAPQGSDTQYFGPGTRLTVL.

V is TRBV5-1 and J is TRBJ2-5; TRBD2 is a possible D gene (7 bases). The J call may not be correct, given that the DNA end is closer to TRBJ2-7. CDR1 SGHRS and CDR2 YFSETQ come from the germline V gene. This CDR3 region has 15 residues. CDR3 nucleotide sequence: TGCGCCAGCAGCTTGGTCGGGGGGCTAACCTACGAGCAGTACTTC. Protein: CASSLVGGLTYEQYF.

This clone is a singleton in its sample. The chain has TRBV27 and TRBJ1-3; D not resolved. The CDR3 extends over 14 amino acids. V was clipped by 4 bases and J by 0 bases, with 7 bases between them. Germline V CDR1 and CDR2: MNHEY, SMNVEV (reference sequence). The CDR3 sequence: CASSSRVSGNTIYF. In nucleotides, the CDR3 is TGTGCCAGCAGTTCTCGTGTCTCTGGAAACACCATATATTTT.

The V call is TRBV7-9, the J call TRBJ2-5, with D tentatively TRBD1 (5 bases). CDR1 SEHNR and CDR2 FQNEAQ come from the germline V gene (reference sequence). V was pared by 5 bases and J by 2 bases, with 18 bases between. This CDR3 region has 16 residues. The CDR3 coding sequence is TGTGCCAGCAGCCCAAGAGGTCTGGGGCAACAAGAGACCCAGTACTTC. Protein sequence: CASSPRGLGQQETQYF.

The CDR3 loop is CASAPYGYGYTF. The CDR3 DNA reads as TGTGCCAGCGCCCCGTACGGTTATGGCTACACCTTC. This chain links TRBV6-5 with TRBJ1-2; D is uncertain. CDR1 and CDR2 (germline): MNHEY, SVGAGI. The germline V and J ends were trimmed by 8 bases and 5 bases, with 12 bases remaining between them. CDR3 length equals 12 residues.

The V and J genes are TRBV7-2 and TRBJ1-2, with 7 nucleotides matching TRBD1. Germline V gene lookup returns CDR1 SGHTA and CDR2 FQGNSA. The CDR3 spans 16 residues. The junction had 12 bases not matched to a gene; V was cut back by 1 base and J by 7 bases. The CDR3 nucleotides are TGTGCCAGCAGCTTAGACCCGTGGACAGGAGGAGGTGGCTACACCTTC. This encodes CASSLDPWTGGGGYTF.

This clone showed up just a few times. In DNA, the CDR3 is TGTGCCAGCAGTGGAGGGACAGGGGGGACACCCCTCCACTTT. Protein: CASSGGTGGTPLHF. The chain is built from TRBV6-1 and TRBJ1-6; the match to TRBD1 covers 11 bases. The CDR3 runs to 14 residues. Losses at the gene ends were 4 bases for V and 11 bases for J; bases not matched to a gene: 4. Germline V gives CDR1 MNHNS, CDR2 SASEGT.

The chain carries TRBV5-1 and TRBJ2-6; perhaps TRBD1 as D (5 bases). The CDR3 is made up of 15 amino acids. CDR1 SGHRS and CDR2 YFSETQ come from the germline V gene. V was clipped by 3 bases and J by 0 bases, with 7 bases between them. The CDR3 DNA sequence: TGCGCCAGCAGCTCAGACAGCTCTGGGGCCAACGTCCTGACTTTC. It specifies CASSSDSSGANVLTF.